In its sample, the clone carrying this T cell receptor beta chain was seen once. The target antigen is unknown. In the same sample, other DNA sequences code for this CDR3. The sample originates from a study of shared clonotypes between healthy human individuals. Study-wide findings and caveats: Clonotype sharing among donors was expected to depend on sequencing depth.

TCRdb's copy holds only in-frame clones and misses some; the assay was immunoSEQ multiplex PCR. The sample holds 2 million to 2.5 million clones, roughly 93% seen once. Donors, without exception, were Caucasian adults residing in Nashville, Tennessee. This TCR came from a young man in good health. Some clones in this sample may be carry-over from other donors' samples. The sample was naive CD4+ T cells from PBMCs. Documented subset: CD45RA+ positively selected.

The CDR3 DNA follows: TGTGCCAGCAGCGTAGGAGGGTACAATCAGCCCCAGCATTTT. It yields the protein CASSVGGYNQPQHF. The chain recombines TRBV9 with TRBJ1-5; D uncertain. Germline V lookup: CDR1 SGDLS, CDR2 YYNGEE. This CDR3 region has 14 residues. The V end lost 0 bases, the J end lost 3 bases, and 7 bases lay between the germline ends.